The present T cell receptor beta chain was sequenced within a study of T cells in localized non-small cell lung cancer. This CDR3 region has 13 residues. With 0 bases removed from V and 4 bases from J, the gap between germline ends came to 9 bases. Germline values: CDR1 SQVTM, CDR2 ANQGSEA. The table came from immunoSEQ multiplex PCR; TCRdb's copy has only in-frame clones and leaves some out. The data show fewer than 45,000 clones, around 83% seen once. The sample was peripheral blood, taken before any cancer treatment. This sequence joins TRBV29-1 and TRBJ1-1; tentatively, D is TRBD1 (6 bases). This receptor was identified in a woman aged 18 to 55 with stage III lung adenocarcinoma. The CDR3 nucleotides are TGCAGCGTTGAAGATGAAGGGGGCACTGAAGCTTTCTTT. It is translated as CSVEDEGGTEAFF.